The text below deals with one T cell receptor beta chain. The antigen is not known. Trimming took off 8 bases at V and 0 bases at J, with 11 bases between the two ends. The germline V gene has CDR1 MDHEN and CDR2 SYDVKM. This CDR3 has 15 amino acids. These data come from a study of CD8 T cells in ankylosing spondylitis. Study outcomes and limitations: For ankylosing spondylitis blood, a TCR beta motif of about eight highly homologous variants appeared characteristic. Disease-associated clones were CD8+ and fairly uncommon in peripheral blood. Significantly higher representation of disease-linked clones was reported for matched ankylosing spondylitis synovial fluid.

One entry per CDR3 protein results from TCRdb running MiXCR on the 5' RACE reads. This table holds about 800,000 distinct CDR3 sequences, approximately 10% found once. Sequencing was carried out using blood, either unsorted or a sorted T cell fraction (not recorded which). The receptor was derived from a male donor with ankylosing spondylitis. The J gene is TRBJ2-6, the V gene TRBV28; TRBD2 might be the D (5 bases). This CDR3 is CASGEPNSGANVLTF. The CDR3, as DNA: TGTGCCAGCGGGGAGCCCAACTCTGGGGCCAACGTCCTGACTTTC. The entire variable domain, with the rest obtained from reference TRBV28 and TRBJ2-6, is as follows: DVKVTQSSRYLVKRTGEKVFLECVQDMDHENMFWYRQDPGLGLRLIYFSYDVKMKEKGDIPEGYSVSREKKERFSLILESASTNQTSMYLCASGEPNSGANVLTFGAGSRLTVL.